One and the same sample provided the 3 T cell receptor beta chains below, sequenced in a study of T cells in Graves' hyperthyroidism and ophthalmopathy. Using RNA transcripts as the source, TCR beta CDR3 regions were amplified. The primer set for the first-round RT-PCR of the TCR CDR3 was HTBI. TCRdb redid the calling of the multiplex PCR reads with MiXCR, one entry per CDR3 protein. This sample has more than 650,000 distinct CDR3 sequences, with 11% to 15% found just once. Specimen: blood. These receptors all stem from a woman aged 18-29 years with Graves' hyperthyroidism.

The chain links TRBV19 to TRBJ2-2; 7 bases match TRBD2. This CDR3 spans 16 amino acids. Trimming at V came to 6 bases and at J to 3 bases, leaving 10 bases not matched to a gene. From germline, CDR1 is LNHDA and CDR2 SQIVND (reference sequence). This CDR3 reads CASSHFKGGDTGELFF. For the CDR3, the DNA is TGTGCCAGTAGCCACTTCAAGGGAGGGGACACCGGGGAGCTGTTTTTT.

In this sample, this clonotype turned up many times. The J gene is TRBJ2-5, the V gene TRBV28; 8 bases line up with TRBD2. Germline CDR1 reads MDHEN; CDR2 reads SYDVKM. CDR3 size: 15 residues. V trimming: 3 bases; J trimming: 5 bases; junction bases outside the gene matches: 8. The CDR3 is CASSFWRAGEETQYF. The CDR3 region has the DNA TGTGCCAGCAGTTTTTGGAGAGCGGGGGAGGAGACCCAGTACTTC. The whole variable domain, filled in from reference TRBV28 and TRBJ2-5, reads DVKVTQSSRYLVKRTGEKVFLECVQDMDHENMFWYRQDPGLGLRLIYFSYDVKMKEKGDIPEGYSVSREKKERFSLILESASTNQTSMYLCASSFWRAGEETQYFGPGTRLLVL.

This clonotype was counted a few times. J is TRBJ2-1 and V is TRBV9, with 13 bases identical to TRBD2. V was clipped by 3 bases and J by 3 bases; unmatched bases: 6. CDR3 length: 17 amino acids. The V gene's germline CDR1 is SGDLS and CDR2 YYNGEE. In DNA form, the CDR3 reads TGTGCCAGCAGCGCGACTAGCGGGAGGCCCCTCTACAATGAGCAGTTCTTC. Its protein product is CASSATSGRPLYNEQFF.